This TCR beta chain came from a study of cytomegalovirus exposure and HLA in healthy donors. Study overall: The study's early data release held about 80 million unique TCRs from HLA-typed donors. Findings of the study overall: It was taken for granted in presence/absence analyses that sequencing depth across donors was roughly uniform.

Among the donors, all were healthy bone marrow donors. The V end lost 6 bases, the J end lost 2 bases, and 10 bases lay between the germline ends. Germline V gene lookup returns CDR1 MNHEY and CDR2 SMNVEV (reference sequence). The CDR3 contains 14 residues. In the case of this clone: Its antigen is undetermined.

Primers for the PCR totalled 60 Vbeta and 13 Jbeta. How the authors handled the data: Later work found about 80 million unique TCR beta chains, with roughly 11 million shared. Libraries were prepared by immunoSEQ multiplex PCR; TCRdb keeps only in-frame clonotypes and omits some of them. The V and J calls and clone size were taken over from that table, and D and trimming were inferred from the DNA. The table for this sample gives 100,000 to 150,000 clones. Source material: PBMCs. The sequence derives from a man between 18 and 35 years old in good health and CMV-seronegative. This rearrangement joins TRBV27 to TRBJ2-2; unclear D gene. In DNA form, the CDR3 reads TGTGCCAGCAGGGAGAACCTAAACACCGGGGAGCTGTTTTTT. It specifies CASRENLNTGELFF.